This T cell receptor beta chain was retrieved from a study of Graves' ophthalmopathy and Graves' hyperthyroidism. This clonotype was counted ten times or more. Germline lookup yields CDR1 LNHNV and CDR2 YYDKDF (reference sequence). The V segment lost 9 bases and the J segment 5 bases; nucleotides outside the gene matches: 11. CDR3 size: 15 residues. Hyperthyroidism patients were newly diagnosed, ill under 2 months, and aged 18 to 65 years. Additional autoimmune diseases, uncontrolled infections, pregnancy or lactation disqualified patients. Researchers took RNA transcripts and amplified TCR beta CDR3 regions from them. HTBI primers were employed in first-round RT-PCR, then a second-round multiplex PCR followed. A single record per CDR3 protein comes from TCRdb applying MiXCR to the multiplex PCR reads. The sample yields approximately 1.2 million distinct CDR3 sequences, 35% to 40% seen once.

What was sequenced was peripheral blood or thyroid tissue (not recorded which). The chain combines TRBV15 with TRBJ2-2; TRBD1 aligns across 8 bases. The source of this sequence is an adult man with Graves' hyperthyroidism. CDR3 DNA sequence: TGTGCCACAGCAATCACAGGGGGATCAACCGGGGAGCTGTTTTTT. It is translated as CATAITGGSTGELFF.